These T cell receptor beta chains were read from a single sample in a study of cytomegalovirus exposure and HLA in healthy donors. Assay used: immunoSEQ multiplex PCR; TCRdb lists only in-frame clones, some missing. The sample has roughly 280,000 clones; about 86% are singletons. The sequenced sample consisted of PBMCs. All receptors derive from a young woman in good health and CMV-seronegative. CDR3s include the opening cysteine and the closing phenylalanine or tryptophan. A D gene is named only where the DNA matches it firmly. Not every row has a clone size; where given, it reads once, few, many or a size class.

j_call d_call v_call clone_size cdr3_length cdr3_nt cdr3_aa
TRBJ1-5 NA TRBV6-6 NA 15 TGTGCCAGCAGTAACAGGGCGGGTGGCAATCAGCCCCAGCATTTT CASSNRAGGNQPQHF
TRBJ1-2 TRBD1 TRBV27 NA 14 TGTGCCAGCAGTTTATTGGGACAGGGGAATGGCTACACCTTC CASSLLGQGNGYTF
TRBJ1-5 TRBD1 TRBV28 NA 15 TGTGCCAGCACCATCGAAGGACAGGGAATATCGCCCCAGCATTTT CASTIEGQGISPQHF
TRBJ2-7 NA TRBV4-3 NA 15 TGCGCCAGCAGCCAGGGCACCCATGGACAGAACGAGCAGTACTTC CASSQGTHGQNEQYF
TRBJ1-2 NA TRBV4-3 NA 14 TGCGCCAGCAGCCAGTCACAGGGTGGCTATGGCTACACCTTC CASSQSQGGYGYTF
TRBJ1-4 NA TRBV30 NA 13 TGTGCCTGGAGTGTACAGCGGGGGGAAAAACTGTTTTTT CAWSVQRGEKLFF
TRBJ1-1 NA TRBV6-6 NA 12 TGTGCCAGCACCCTCTCGGACACTGAAGCTTTCTTT CASTLSDTEAFF
TRBJ1-5 NA TRBV13 NA 15 TGTGCCAGCAGCTTAAATACAGGTTCAAATCAGCCCCAGCATTTT CASSLNTGSNQPQHF
TRBJ1-6 NA TRBV19 NA 15 TGTGCCAGTAGTACCCAGGGGATCGGGAATTCACCCCTCCACTTT CASSTQGIGNSPLHF
TRBJ1-5 TRBD1 TRBV6-1 NA 13 TGTGCCAGCAGCCCGGACAGGGATCAGCCCCAGCATTTT CASSPDRDQPQHF
TRBJ2-3 TRBD2 TRBV11-2 NA 15 TGTGCCAGCAGCTTAAACGCGGGAGTCCCAGATACGCAGTATTTT CASSLNAGVPDTQYF
TRBJ2-6 NA TRBV28 NA 14 TGTGCCAGCAACACAGGGTCGGGGGCCAACGTCCTGACTTTC CASNTGSGANVLTF
TRBJ1-4 NA TRBV30 NA 16 TGTGCCTGGAGTTCTGGACTTCCGGCAACTAATGAAAAACTGTTTTTT CAWSSGLPATNEKLFF
TRBJ2-1 NA TRBV5-4 NA 15 TGTGCCAGCAGCTTGGGGATTGCTAGCGAAAATGAGCAGTTCTTC CASSLGIASENEQFF
TRBJ2-7 TRBD1 TRBV6-5 few 15 TGTGCCAGCAGCACCAGGGACAGACTCTCCTACGAGCAGTACTTC CASSTRDRLSYEQYF
TRBJ1-4 TRBD1 TRBV5-4 NA 16 TGTGCCAGCAGCTTCGCCCAGGGGGCTTTTGGTGAAAAACTGTTTTTT CASSFAQGAFGEKLFF
TRBJ2-1 TRBD1 TRBV19 NA 18 TGTGCCAGTAGTATTTTATGGCCGGGACAGAGCTCCTACAATGAGCAGTTCTTC CASSILWPGQSSYNEQFF
TRBJ1-6 TRBD1 TRBV28 NA 16 TGTGCCAGCAGTTTAGCGGCGACAGGGAATAATTCACCCCTCCACTTT CASSLAATGNNSPLHF
TRBJ1-6 NA TRBV6-1 few 14 TGTGCCAGCAGTGAAGGACGGGGGAATTCACCCCTCCACTTT CASSEGRGNSPLHF
TRBJ1-1 NA TRBV10-3 NA 13 TGTGCCTCAAAGGGGGAGAGAGAGACTGAAGCTTTCTTT CASKGERETEAFF
TRBJ1-6 NA TRBV4-1 NA 15 TGCGCCAGCAGCCAAGATATGGGAGGGGGTTCACCCCTCCACTTT CASSQDMGGGSPLHF
TRBJ2-7 TRBD1 TRBV9 NA 14 TGTGCCAGCAGCGGACCCGGGACAGGGAACGAGCAGTACTTC CASSGPGTGNEQYF
TRBJ2-2 TRBD2 TRBV5-1 NA 14 TGCGCCAGCAGCTTGGAGGGCGGGAGCAGGGAGCTGTTTTTT CASSLEGGSRELFF
TRBJ2-7 TRBD2 TRBV6-5 NA 13 TGTGCCAGCAGGATGGGACTAGCGGCCGAGCAGTACTTC CASRMGLAAEQYF
TRBJ1-1 NA TRBV6-4 NA 12 TGTGCCAGCAGTGAGGGCGGGGGTGAAGCTTTCTTT CASSEGGGEAFF
TRBJ2-1 TRBD2 TRBV5-1 NA 14 TGCGCCAGCCGAACTAGCGGGGCCTACAATGAGCAGTTCTTC CASRTSGAYNEQFF
TRBJ1-1 NA TRBV9 NA 14 TGTGCCAGCAGGGCTTGGAGGACGAACACTGAAGCTTTCTTT CASRAWRTNTEAFF
TRBJ2-7 NA TRBV4-3 NA 14 TGCGCCAGCAGCCAAGGCACAGGGACCTACGAGCAGTACTTC CASSQGTGTYEQYF
TRBJ1-1 NA TRBV10-1 few 14 TGCGCCAGCAGTGGTACAGGAGCCCGTTTGCCAGCTTTCTTT CASSGTGARLPAFF
TRBJ1-2 TRBD1 TRBV29-1 once 15 TGCAGCGTTGAAAGTCCGGGACAGGGGGCTGGAGGCTACACCTTC CSVESPGQGAGGYTF
TRBJ2-5 TRBD2 TRBV30 NA 15 TGTGCCTGGACCTGGGGGGCGGGAGGGCAAGAGACCCAGTACTTC CAWTWGAGGQETQYF
TRBJ2-2 NA TRBV6-5 NA 15 TGTGCCAGCAGTTACGTCCACACGAACACCGGGGAGCTGTTTTTT CASSYVHTNTGELFF
TRBJ2-6 NA TRBV18 NA 17 TGTGCCAGCTCACAGACAGCCATCGGCTCTGGGGCCAACGTCCTGACTTTC CASSQTAIGSGANVLTF
TRBJ2-7 NA TRBV27 NA 14 TGTGCCAGCAGTTTATTCGGGGGCTCCTACGAGCAGTACTTC CASSLFGGSYEQYF
TRBJ1-5 NA TRBV19 few 13 TGTGCCAGTAGTACAACAGGGAATCAGCCCCAGCATTTT CASSTTGNQPQHF
TRBJ2-7 NA TRBV13 NA 16 TGTGCCAGCAGCATACAACTGGACTATCCGCTGTACGAGCAGTACTTC CASSIQLDYPLYEQYF
TRBJ1-2 NA TRBV4-3 NA 19 TGCGCCAGCAGCCAAGATCGACCCCGTTTTCGGACAGTTTCTTATGGCTACACCTTC CASSQDRPRFRTVSYGYTF
TRBJ1-2 NA TRBV5-8 few 10 TGTGCCAGCGCAGGGGTCGGCTACACCTTC CASAGVGYTF
TRBJ2-2 TRBD2 TRBV5-8 NA 18 TGTGCCAGCAGCCCCGGGGGGCGGGAGGTCGGTCGGACCGGGGAGCTGTTTTTT CASSPGGREVGRTGELFF
TRBJ2-7 NA TRBV10-1 NA 13 TGCGCCAGCAGCCGAGGGCTTCCCTACGAGCAGTACTTC CASSRGLPYEQYF
TRBJ1-2 NA TRBV7-8 few 12 TGTGCCAGCAAGCGGGAGGGGGGTGGCTACACCTTC CASKREGGGYTF
TRBJ2-7 TRBD1 TRBV5-1 NA 14 TGCGCCAGCAGCTTCCGGGACAGGGCATACGAGCAGTACTTC CASSFRDRAYEQYF
TRBJ1-2 NA TRBV4-2 NA 14 TGTGCCAGCAGCCCGACCCACGGGGAGAGAGGCTACACCTTC CASSPTHGERGYTF
TRBJ1-6 TRBD1 TRBV28 NA 14 TGTGCCAGCAATCCGGGACAGGGTAATTCACCCCTCCACTTT CASNPGQGNSPLHF
TRBJ1-4 TRBD1 TRBV5-6 NA 14 TGTGCCAGCAGCTTACAGGGGGCTCTCGAAAAACTGTTTTTT CASSLQGALEKLFF
TRBJ1-5 NA TRBV6-5 NA 15 TGTGCCAGCAGTTACTCGAGCCAGGGTGATCAGCCCCAGCATTTT CASSYSSQGDQPQHF
TRBJ1-1 TRBD1 TRBV4-3 NA 12 TGCGCCAGCAGCCACACAGGGGCGGAAGCTTTCTTT CASSHTGAEAFF
TRBJ2-7 TRBD1 TRBV11-3 once 13 TGTGCCAGCAGCCCGGGACAGTCTATCGAGCAGTACTTC CASSPGQSIEQYF
TRBJ2-7 TRBD2 TRBV6-5 NA 16 TGTGCCAGCAGTTACTCGGCGGGACTAGAGATCGGCGAGCAGTACTTC CASSYSAGLEIGEQYF
TRBJ1-2 NA TRBV29-1 NA 15 TGCAGCGCTGGCCAACCCCGGGACTGGAGTCATGGCTACACCTTC CSAGQPRDWSHGYTF
TRBJ1-1 TRBD1 TRBV29-1 NA 13 TGCAGCGTAAACAGGGGGCGCGGCACTGAAGCTTTCTTT CSVNRGRGTEAFF
TRBJ1-5 TRBD1 TRBV27 NA 16 TGTGCCAGCAGTTTAGCCGGGACAGGGGGCAATCAGCCCCAGCATTTT CASSLAGTGGNQPQHF
TRBJ2-7 NA TRBV28 NA 15 TGTGCCAGCTCAAACAGGGGGGGCGAAGGGGTCGAGCAGTACTTC CASSNRGGEGVEQYF
TRBJ2-7 NA TRBV21-1 NA 11 TGTGCCAGCAGCACCCACTACGAGCAGTACTTC CASSTHYEQYF
TRBJ2-5 TRBD1 TRBV6-5 NA 14 TGTGCCAGCAGTGCACAGGGGGTCCAAGAGACCCAGTACTTC CASSAQGVQETQYF
TRBJ2-1 NA TRBV13 NA 14 TGTGCCAGCAGCGTTGGCCCCCTCTACAATGAGCAGTTCTTC CASSVGPLYNEQFF
TRBJ2-1 TRBD1 TRBV5-1 NA 17 TGCGCCAGCAGCTTGGTCACCGGGACAGGGGCCTACAATGAGCAGTTCTTC CASSLVTGTGAYNEQFF
TRBJ2-1 NA TRBV27 NA 17 TGTGCCAGCAGTCCCCCTCCGAGGACTCCATTTATAAATGAGCAGTTCTTC CASSPPPRTPFINEQFF
TRBJ1-6 NA TRBV27 NA 15 TGTGCCAGCAGTTTCTCCGGGTTCCCGAATTCACCCCTCCACTTT CASSFSGFPNSPLHF
TRBJ1-2 NA TRBV29-1 NA 13 TGCAGCGTTGAGGTCAGGCTCCAGCATGGCTACACCTTC CSVEVRLQHGYTF